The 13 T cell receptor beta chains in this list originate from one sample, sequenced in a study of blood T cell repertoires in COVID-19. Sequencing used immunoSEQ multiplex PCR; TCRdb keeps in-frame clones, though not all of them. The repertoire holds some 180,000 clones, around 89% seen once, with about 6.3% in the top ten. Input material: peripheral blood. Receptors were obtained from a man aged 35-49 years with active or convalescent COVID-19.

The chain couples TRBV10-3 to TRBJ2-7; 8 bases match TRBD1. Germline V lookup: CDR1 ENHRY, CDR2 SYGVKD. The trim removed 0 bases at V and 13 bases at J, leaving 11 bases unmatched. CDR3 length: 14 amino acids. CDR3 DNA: TGTGCCATCAGTGAGTCAGGACAGGGTATCGGGCGATACTTC. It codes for CAISESGQGIGRYF.

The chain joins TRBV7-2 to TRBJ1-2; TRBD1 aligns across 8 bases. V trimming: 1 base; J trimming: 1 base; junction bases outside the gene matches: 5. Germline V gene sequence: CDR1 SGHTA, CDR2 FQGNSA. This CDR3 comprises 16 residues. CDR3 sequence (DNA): TGTGCCAGCAGCTTAGTTCAGGGGGCGCTTAACTATGGCTACACCTTC. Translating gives CASSLVQGALNYGYTF.

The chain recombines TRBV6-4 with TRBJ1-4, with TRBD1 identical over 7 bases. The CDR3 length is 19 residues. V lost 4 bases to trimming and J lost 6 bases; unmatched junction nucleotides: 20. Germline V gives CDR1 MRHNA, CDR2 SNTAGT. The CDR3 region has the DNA TGTGCCAGCAGTGGTTTCTATACGGACAGGCCGGGAAACCATGAAAAACTGTTTTTT. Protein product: CASSGFYTDRPGNHEKLFF.

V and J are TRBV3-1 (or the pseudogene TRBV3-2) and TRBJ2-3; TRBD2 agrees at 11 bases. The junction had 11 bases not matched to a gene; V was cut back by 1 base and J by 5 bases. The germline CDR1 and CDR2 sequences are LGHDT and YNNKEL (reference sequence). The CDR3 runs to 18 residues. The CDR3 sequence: CASSQGMALAGVRDTQYF. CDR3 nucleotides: TGTGCCAGCAGCCAAGGAATGGCACTAGCGGGAGTGAGAGATACGCAGTATTTT.

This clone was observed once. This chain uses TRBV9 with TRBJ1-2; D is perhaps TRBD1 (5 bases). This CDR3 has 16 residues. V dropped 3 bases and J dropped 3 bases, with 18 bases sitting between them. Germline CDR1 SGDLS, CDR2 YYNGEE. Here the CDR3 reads CASSEPGGNEDYGYTF. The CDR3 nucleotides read TGTGCCAGCAGCGAACCCGGGGGTAATGAAGACTATGGCTACACCTTC.

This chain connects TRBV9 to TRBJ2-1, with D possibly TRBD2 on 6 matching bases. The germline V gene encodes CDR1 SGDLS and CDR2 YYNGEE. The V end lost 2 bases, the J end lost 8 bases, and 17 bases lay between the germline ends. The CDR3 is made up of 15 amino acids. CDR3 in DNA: TGTGCCAGCAGCGTTGCGGGGTTGGGTTTTGATGAGCAGTTCTTC. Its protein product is CASSVAGLGFDEQFF.

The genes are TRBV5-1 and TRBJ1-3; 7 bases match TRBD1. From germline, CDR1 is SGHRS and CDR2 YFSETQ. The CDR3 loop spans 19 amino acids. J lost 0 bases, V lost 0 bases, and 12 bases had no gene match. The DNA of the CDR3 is TGCGCCAGCAGCTTGGTTCCTATCGGACAGGTACTCTCTGGAAACACCATATATTTT. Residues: CASSLVPIGQVLSGNTIYF.

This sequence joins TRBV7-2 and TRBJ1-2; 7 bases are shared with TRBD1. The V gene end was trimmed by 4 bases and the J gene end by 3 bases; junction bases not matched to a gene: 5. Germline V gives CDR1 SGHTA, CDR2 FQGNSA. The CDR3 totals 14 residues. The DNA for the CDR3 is TGTGCCAGCAGCTCGGGACAGACCTACTATGGCTACACCTTC. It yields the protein CASSSGQTYYGYTF.

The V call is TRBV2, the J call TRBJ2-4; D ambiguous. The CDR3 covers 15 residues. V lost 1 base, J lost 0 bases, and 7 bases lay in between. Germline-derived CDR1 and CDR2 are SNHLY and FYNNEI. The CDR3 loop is CASSEGPLAKNIQYF. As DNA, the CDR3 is TGTGCCAGCAGTGAAGGGCCGCTAGCCAAAAACATTCAGTACTTC.

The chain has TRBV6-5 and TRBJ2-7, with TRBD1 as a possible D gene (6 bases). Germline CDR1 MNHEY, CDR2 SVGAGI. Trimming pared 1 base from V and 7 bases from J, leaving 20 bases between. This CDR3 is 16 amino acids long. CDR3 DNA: TGTGCCAGCAGTTACTTACTAACAGGGATCCGTGGGGAGCAGTACTTC. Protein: CASSYLLTGIRGEQYF.

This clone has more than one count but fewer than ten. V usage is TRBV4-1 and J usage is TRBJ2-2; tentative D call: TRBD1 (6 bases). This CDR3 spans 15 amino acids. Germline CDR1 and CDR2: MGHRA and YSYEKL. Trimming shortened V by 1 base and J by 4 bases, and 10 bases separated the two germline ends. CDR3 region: CASSQVGRGTGELFF. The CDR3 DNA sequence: TGCGCCAGCAGCCAAGTCGGCAGGGGCACCGGGGAGCTGTTTTTT.

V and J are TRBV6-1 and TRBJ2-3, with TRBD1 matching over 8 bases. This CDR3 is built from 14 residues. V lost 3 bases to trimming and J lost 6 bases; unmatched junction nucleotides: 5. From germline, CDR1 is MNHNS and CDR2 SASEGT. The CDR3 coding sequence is TGTGCCAGCAGTGAGACAGGGGTTGGGGATACGCAGTATTTT. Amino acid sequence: CASSETGVGDTQYF.

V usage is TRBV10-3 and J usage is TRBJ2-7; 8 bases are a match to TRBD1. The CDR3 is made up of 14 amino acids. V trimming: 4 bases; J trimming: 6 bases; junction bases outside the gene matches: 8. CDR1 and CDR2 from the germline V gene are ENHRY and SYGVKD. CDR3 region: CAISVAQGASEQYF. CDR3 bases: TGTGCCATCAGTGTTGCGCAGGGGGCATCCGAGCAGTACTTC.